The 32 T cell receptor beta chains reported below all come from one sample, sequenced in a study of T cells in Graves' hyperthyroidism and ophthalmopathy. The source material, RNA transcripts, was used to amplify TCR beta CDR3 regions. A set of HTBI primers served as the primers for a first-round RT-PCR of the TCR CDR3. TCRdb used MiXCR to reprocess the multiplex PCR reads, holding one entry per CDR3 protein. The sample has 400,000 to 450,000 distinct CDR3 sequences, 14% to 15% seen once; the top ten hold roughly 13%. What was sequenced was blood. The receptors here all came from a man between 18 and 29 years old with Graves' ophthalmopathy.

This clonotype was observed many times. The genes are TRBV5-1 and TRBJ2-1, with D possibly being TRBD2 (5 bases). V lost 3 bases and J lost 2, with 12 bases in between. CDR1 and CDR2 from the germline V gene are SGHRS and YFSETQ. CDR3 size: 15 residues. The CDR3 DNA sequence: TGCGCCAGCAGCTCCGAGGGCGTACCCTACAATGAGCAGTTCTTC. This codes for CASSSEGVPYNEQFF.

This clonotype came up many times. The chain has TRBV29-1 and TRBJ2-2; 10 positions match TRBD1. V shed 6 bases and J 2 bases; nucleotides not matched to a gene: 3. Germline-derived CDR1 and CDR2 are SQVTM and ANQGSEA. The CDR3 consists of 14 residues. The CDR3, as DNA: TGCAGCGTGACAGGGGGCTTTAACACCGGGGAGCTGTTTTTT. Its protein is CSVTGGFNTGELFF.

This clonotype was found a few times. The V and J genes are TRBV7-9 and TRBJ2-1; D is ambiguous. CDR3 length: 17 residues. Trimming left V 5 bases short and J 2 bases short, with 19 bases between. Germline CDR1 SEHNR, CDR2 FQNEAQ (reference sequence). CDR3 in DNA: TGTGCCAGCAGCCCGTCCTCCACTACAATGCCCTACAATGAGCAGTTCTTC. This codes for CASSPSSTTMPYNEQFF.

V usage is TRBV12-3 or TRBV12-4 and J usage is TRBJ2-1; no reliable D call. The CDR3 loop spans 11 amino acids. V lost 10 bases and J 6 bases, leaving 10 bases between the germline ends. Written as DNA, the CDR3 is TGTGCCATTAGCAGAGCCAATGAGCAGTTCTTC. This codes for CAISRANEQFF.

This clonotype was detected ten times or more. This chain connects TRBV2 to TRBJ2-2, with a possible D match to TRBD1 (6 bases). The CDR3 runs to 17 residues. Germline lookup yields CDR1 SNHLY and CDR2 FYNNEI. Deletions cut 6 bases from V and 2 bases from J, with 19 bases between. The CDR3 loop is CASSTKGGSLNTGELFF. As DNA, the CDR3 is TGTGCCAGCAGCACCAAAGGGGGTTCCCTTAACACCGGGGAGCTGTTTTTT.

This clonotype showed up many times. One end of the junction does not line up with germline, which may come from a read error. The chain couples TRBV9 to TRBJ2-7; D unresolved. Germline values: CDR1 SGDLS, CDR2 YYNGEE. The CDR3 sequence is 14 residues long. The CDR3 bases are TGTGCTAGCAGCTTGACCCCGGCCTCCTACGAGCAGTACTTC. Amino acid sequence: CASSLTPASYEQYF.

The genes are TRBV13 and TRBJ2-7; 10 positions agree with TRBD2. The CDR3 runs 16 residues. The J segment lost 1 base and the V segment lost 5 bases, leaving 8 bases of the junction unmatched. Germline V lookup: CDR1 PRHDT, CDR2 FYEKMQ (reference sequence). The CDR3 region has the DNA TGTGCCAGCAGCCTCCCCTCTAGCGGGAGTTCCTACGAGCAGTACTTC. Its translation: CASSLPSSGSSYEQYF. Combining the CDR3 with reference TRBV13 and TRBJ2-7 gives the whole variable domain AAGVIQSPRHLIKEKRETATLKCYPIPRHDTVYWYQQGPGQDPQFLISFYEKMQSDKGSIPDRFSAQQFSDYHSELNMSSLELGDSALYFCASSLPSSGSSYEQYFGPGTRLTVT.

This clonotype was found many times. The gene calls are TRBV11-2 and TRBJ2-5; either TRBD1 or TRBD2 may supply D (5 bases each). Germline V CDR1 and CDR2: SGHAT, FQNNGV. This CDR3 contains 15 residues. Trimming pared 5 bases from V and 7 bases from J, leaving 20 bases between. The CDR3 reads CASSLSGHRLGTQYF. The CDR3 nucleotides are TGTGCCAGCAGCCTGAGCGGCCACAGGCTCGGGACCCAGTACTTC.

This clonotype was picked up many times. The genes are TRBV20-1 and TRBJ2-5, with D perhaps matching TRBD2 (6 bases). Trimming pared 6 bases from V and 5 bases from J, leaving 22 bases between. The CDR3 sequence is 15 residues long. Germline V CDR1 and CDR2: DFQATT, SNEGSKA (reference sequence). Here the CDR3 reads CSAHDFGGVEETQYF. CDR3 DNA sequence: TGCAGTGCCCACGACTTTGGCGGGGTTGAGGAGACCCAGTACTTC.

This clonotype was picked up many times. The chain is built from TRBV12-3 or TRBV12-4 and TRBJ2-1; 7 nucleotides align to TRBD2. CDR3 length: 15 amino acids. The trim removed 10 bases at V and 2 bases at J, leaving 11 bases unmatched. The CDR3: CATLWEGGPYNEQFF. As DNA, the CDR3 is TGTGCCACCCTTTGGGAGGGAGGGCCCTACAATGAGCAGTTCTTC.

This clonotype was seen repeatedly, ten times or more. J is TRBJ1-2 and V is TRBV12-3 or TRBV12-4, with D hard to call. Trimming removed 6 bases at V and 5 bases at J, with 10 bases between. This CDR3 is 12 amino acids long. CDR3 nucleotides: TGTGCCAGCAGCTTTCGGAATTATGGCTACACCTTC. Protein sequence: CASSFRNYGYTF.

This clonotype was detected many times. The chain is built from TRBV16 and TRBJ1-5; 8 bases line up with TRBD1. J gave up 3 bases and V 0 bases, and 10 bases lay outside the gene matches. The CDR3 is 18 residues long. Per the germline V gene, CDR1 is KGHSY and CDR2 is FQNENV. The CDR3 sequence is CASSQSSRGLFPNQPQHF. The CDR3 nucleotides are TGTGCCAGCAGCCAATCGTCCAGGGGGCTTTTCCCCAATCAGCCCCAGCATTTT.

This clonotype came up many times. The rearrangement joins TRBV18 to TRBJ2-1; possibly TRBD1 or TRBD2 for D (5 bases each). Between the trimmed V and J ends, which lost 0 bases and 4 bases, there was a span of 7 bases. The CDR3 runs 14 residues. CDR1 and CDR2 (germline): KGHSH, LQKENI. The CDR3 bases are TGTGCCAGCTCACCACCGGGACGGTACAATGAGCAGTTCTTC. It codes for CASSPPGRYNEQFF.

This clonotype was found once. The genes are TRBV27 and TRBJ2-7, with D possibly being TRBD1 (5 bases). This CDR3 has 13 residues. V dropped 0 bases and J dropped 6 bases, with 9 bases sitting between them. CDR1 is MNHEY and CDR2 is SMNVEV in the germline V gene (reference sequence). The CDR3 here is CASSLSRAGEQYF. The DNA for the CDR3 is TGTGCCAGCAGTTTATCCAGGGCCGGCGAGCAGTACTTC.

This clonotype appeared many times. The chain joins TRBV6-1 to TRBJ1-5; D not certain. The germline gives CDR1 MNHNS, CDR2 SASEGT. This CDR3 comprises 16 residues. V was cut by 2 bases and J by 5 bases, with 16 bases left in between. The CDR3 region is CASSEMRAGSYQPQHF. Written as DNA, the CDR3 is TGTGCCAGCAGTGAAATGAGGGCAGGTTCCTATCAGCCCCAGCATTTT.

Turning to this clonotype: A much larger clonotype is one base distant, so this may be a read error. The rearrangement joins TRBV13 to TRBJ2-1; 12 bases agree with TRBD1. The CDR3 length is 15 residues. Trimming took 4 bases from V and 10 from J; bases not matched to a gene: 8. Germline-derived CDR1 and CDR2 are PRHDT and FYEKMQ (reference sequence). This chain's CDR3 is CASSSPGQGAWEQFF. In DNA, the CDR3 is TGTGCCAGCAGCTCGCCGGGACAGGGGGCATGGGAGCAGTTCTTC. The complete variable domain, with remaining parts taken from reference TRBV13 and TRBJ2-1, reads AAGVIQSPRHLIKEKRETATLKCYPIPRHDTVYWYQQGPGQDPQFLISFYEKMQSDKGSIPDRFSAQQFSDYHSELNMSSLELGDSALYFCASSSPGQGAWEQFFGPGTRLTVL.

This clonotype was seen more than once but under ten times. The chain combines TRBV5-1 with TRBJ1-2; 9 bases agree with TRBD1. The length of the CDR3 is 15 residues. Germline loops: CDR1 SGHRS, CDR2 YFSETQ. After removal of 3 bases from V and 4 bases from J, the junction contained 7 bases not matched to a gene. This chain's CDR3 is CASSSSDRGGYGYTF. CDR3 nucleotides: TGCGCCAGCAGCTCCTCGGACAGGGGTGGCTATGGCTACACCTTC.

This clonotype was recorded at least ten times. This rearrangement joins TRBV2 to TRBJ2-5, with unresolved D. V shed 1 base and J shed 3 bases, with 0 bases lying between them. The CDR3 is 11 residues long. Germline V gives CDR1 SNHLY, CDR2 FYNNEI. CDR3 amino acids: CASSEEETQYF. The CDR3 region has the DNA TGTGCCAGCAGTGAAGAAGAGACCCAGTACTTC.

This clonotype was seen ten or more times. The CDR3 here is CASSLGTGRDYGYTF. The CDR3 DNA sequence: TGTGCCAGCAGCTTAGGGACAGGGAGGGACTATGGCTACACCTTC. The gene calls are TRBV13 and TRBJ1-2; 7 bases map to TRBD1. The germline gives CDR1 PRHDT, CDR2 FYEKMQ (reference sequence). With 0 bases clipped from V and 3 bases from J, the junction kept 4 bases outside the gene matches. The CDR3 is 15 amino acids.

This clonotype was counted a single time. This chain uses TRBV9 with TRBJ2-2; weak D call: TRBD2 (6 bases). The germline V gene has CDR1 SGDLS and CDR2 YYNGEE. Trimming shortened V by 1 base and J by 4 bases, and 11 bases separated the two germline ends. The CDR3 has 15 residues. CDR3 in amino acids: CASSVSAGLTGELFF. The CDR3, as DNA: TGTGCCAGCAGCGTATCCGCGGGGCTCACCGGGGAGCTGTTTTTT.

The table lists this clonotype with many counts. The chain recombines TRBV2 with TRBJ2-2; TRBD2 agrees at 9 bases. Looked up from germline, CDR1 is SNHLY and CDR2 is FYNNEI. This CDR3 comprises 15 residues. The V gene end was trimmed by 2 bases and the J gene end by 7 bases; junction bases not matched to a gene: 5. The CDR3 region has the DNA TGTGCCAGCAGTGAAATAGCGGGGGTCTTCGGGGAGCTGTTTTTT. It encodes CASSEIAGVFGELFF.

In this sample, this clonotype turned up a few times. The V and J genes are TRBV29-1 and TRBJ1-2; a possible D gene is TRBD1 (6 bases). Per the germline V gene, CDR1 is SQVTM and CDR2 is ANQGSEA. This CDR3 region has 12 residues. The V and J ends lost 5 bases and 8 bases respectively, with 15 bases between them. The CDR3 bases are TGCAGCGTTAGCCGGGATGGGGGCGGCTACACCTTC. It codes for CSVSRDGGGYTF. Supplemented by reference TRBV29-1 and TRBJ1-2, the full variable domain reads SAVISQKPSRDICQRGTSLTIQCQVDSQVTMMFWYRQQPGQSLTLIATANQGSEATYESGFVIDKFPISRPNLTFSTLTVSNMSPEDSSIYLCSVSRDGGGYTFGSGTRLTVV.

This clonotype was counted at least ten times. The chain couples TRBV4-1 to TRBJ2-3; 11 positions agree with TRBD2. The CDR3 sequence is 16 residues long. Germline CDR1 and CDR2: MGHRA and YSYEKL. With 4 bases clipped from V and 3 bases from J, the junction kept 6 bases outside the gene matches. The CDR3 nucleotides read TGCGCCAGCAGCCCTCCGACTAGCGGGGAGACAGATACGCAGTATTTT. Residues: CASSPPTSGETDTQYF.

This clonotype was counted many times. The chain couples TRBV13 to TRBJ2-7; 9 nucleotides match TRBD1. CDR1 and CDR2 (germline): PRHDT, FYEKMQ (reference sequence). The CDR3 consists of 15 residues. V lost 5 bases and J lost 6; bases outside the gene matches: 11. Here the CDR3 DNA reads TGTGCCAGCAGCGGGGGGGACAGGGAAAGAGGCGAGCAGTACTTC. Amino acid sequence: CASSGGDRERGEQYF.

The chain has TRBV4-1 and TRBJ2-6, with TRBD1 identical over 8 bases. Per germline, CDR1 MGHRA and CDR2 YSYEKL. The CDR3 has 17 amino acids. V lost 4 bases to trimming and J lost 5 bases; unmatched junction nucleotides: 10. The CDR3 DNA reads as TGCGCCAGCAGCCCAGGGGGCTCCAGGGTCTGGGCCAACGTCCTGACTTTC. As protein: CASSPGGSRVWANVLTF.

This clonotype occurred many times. The chain is built from TRBV6-1 and TRBJ1-1; D perhaps matches TRBD1 (6 bases). Trimming shortened V by 5 bases and J by 0 bases, and 13 bases separated the two germline ends. This CDR3 is built from 15 residues. CDR1 MNHNS and CDR2 SASEGT come from the germline V gene. The CDR3 DNA reads TGTGCCAGCAGTTCGGCACAGGGCATGAACACTGAAGCTTTCTTT. This sequence encodes CASSSAQGMNTEAFF.

There are many counts of this clonotype. The V call is TRBV2, the J call TRBJ2-3, with 7 bases fitting TRBD1. Germline-derived CDR1 and CDR2 are SNHLY and FYNNEI. The CDR3 runs to 15 residues. V lost 8 bases to trimming and J lost 0 bases; unmatched junction nucleotides: 8. The CDR3: CASPRTGESTDTQYF. CDR3 in DNA: TGTGCCAGCCCTCGGACAGGCGAAAGCACAGATACGCAGTATTTT.

This rearrangement joins TRBV20-1 to TRBJ2-5; 12 nucleotides line up with TRBD2. The CDR3 contains 15 residues. The junction had 9 bases not matched to a gene; V was cut back by 6 bases and J by 4 bases. Germline CDR1 is DFQATT and CDR2 is SNEGSKA (reference sequence). CDR3 residues: CSANFRTSGIETQYF. CDR3 nucleotide sequence: TGCAGTGCCAACTTCAGGACTAGCGGGATAGAGACCCAGTACTTC.

V usage is TRBV4-1 and J usage is TRBJ1-2; D perhaps matches TRBD1 (5 bases). From germline, CDR1 is MGHRA and CDR2 YSYEKL. The CDR3 is 15 residues long. The ends were cut back, 5 bases at V and 3 bases at J, with 16 bases in the middle. The chain's CDR3 is CASSNPGRKYYGYTF. The CDR3 DNA reads TGCGCCAGCAGCAACCCGGGACGGAAGTACTATGGCTACACCTTC.

V and J are TRBV3-1 and TRBJ2-5; 12 bases match TRBD2. CDR3 length: 18 amino acids. The germline V gene has CDR1 LGHDT and CDR2 YNNKEL (reference sequence). V shed 3 bases, J shed 7 bases, and the junction held 15 bases outside the gene matches. CDR3: CASSHGEGLAGTKWTQYF. DNA for the CDR3: TGTGCCAGCAGCCATGGTGAAGGACTAGCGGGGACAAAGTGGACCCAGTACTTC.

This clonotype was seen many times. The rearrangement joins TRBV30 to TRBJ1-4; 7 bases map to TRBD1. The CDR3 extends over 13 amino acids. Germline lookup yields CDR1 GTSNPN and CDR2 SVGIG (reference sequence). With V trimmed by 4 bases and J by 5 bases, 4 bases remained unmatched. CDR3 nucleotides: TGTGCCTGGAATACAGGGGCCAATGAAAAACTGTTTTTT. This encodes CAWNTGANEKLFF.

This clonotype came up many times. This chain links TRBV7-8 with TRBJ2-3; perhaps TRBD1 as D (6 bases). V dropped 4 bases and J dropped 5 bases, with 10 bases sitting between them. The V gene's germline CDR1 is SGHVS and CDR2 FQNEAQ. The CDR3 contains 13 residues. The CDR3 bases are TGTGCCAGCAGCTCAACAGGGAAAGATACGCAGTATTTT. This sequence encodes CASSSTGKDTQYF. Full variable domain (remainder filled in from reference TRBV7-8 and TRBJ2-3): GAGVSQSPRYKVAKRGQDVALRCDPISGHVSLFWYQQALGQGPEFLTYFQNEAQLDKSGLPSDRFFAERPEGSVSTLKIQRTQQEDSAVYLCASSSTGKDTQYFGPGTRLTVL.